This T cell receptor (beta chain) was obtained from a study of cytomegalovirus exposure and HLA in healthy donors. Overall study context: There were about 85 million unique TCRs (from HLA-typed donors) in an early data release. The study, taken as a whole, reports: In an earlier analysis, in fewer than 700 donors, most V segments appeared productive either ~87% or ~30% of the time. Reports indicated that the classifier achieved high specificity and sensitivity in diagnosing cytomegalovirus status.

Of note for this clone: Its specificity is not known.

The primer mix had 60 Vbeta and 13 Jbeta primers. TCRdb's table, derived via immunoSEQ multiplex PCR, lists solely in-frame clones and lacks some. This table holds around 150,000 clones, 60% to 80% found once. Despite likely unrecorded immune exposures, the donors were nominally healthy at the time of sampling. J lost 3 bases, V lost 1 base, and 1 base had no gene match. Germline values: CDR1 SQVTM, CDR2 ANQGSEA. This CDR3 has 13 amino acids. The V gene is TRBV29-1, the J gene TRBJ2-7; TRBD2 aligns across 9 bases. This TCR derives from a man aged 30-40 years in good health and CMV-seronegative. Sequenced sample: PBMCs. CDR3 DNA sequence: TGCAGCGTTGAAGCACTAGCGGGCTACGAGCAGTACTTC. It specifies CSVEALAGYEQYF.